Shown below are 23 T cell receptor beta chains from a single sample sequenced in a study of a mutant IDH1 vaccine in newly diagnosed glioma (dated by TCRdb to 2020 to 2022). Libraries were made using the immunoSEQ multiplex PCR assay. TCRdb mirrors the immuneACCESS table, restricted to in-frame sequences. Some clones are absent from its copies; in checked studies, under half trace to an unresolved V gene, and the reason for the others is unknown. The sample table records about 56,000 clones; approximately 75% of these occur just once. 5.3% of the sample lies in the top ten. For these receptors, no antigen is known. In the paper's terms, the time point label means: week 47, end of study. A 20-mer mutant IDH1 peptide at 300 micrograms in Montanide made up each vaccine dose, which was injected subcutaneously together with topical imiquimod. The material was PBMCs, obtained from a glioma patient whose treatment included an IDH1 peptide vaccine. These receptors were taken from a man aged 45-65 years with glioma.

V and J are TRBV10-3 and TRBJ2-7; either TRBD1 or TRBD2 may fit D (5 bases each). The CDR3 has 14 amino acids. In germline, CDR1 is ENHRY, CDR2 SYGVKD. Trimming cost V 6 bases and J 1 base, with 13 bases left between them. The CDR3 is CAISGTDTSYEQYF. CDR3 DNA sequence: TGTGCCATCAGCGGGACGGATACGTCCTACGAGCAGTACTTC.

The J gene is TRBJ1-5, the V gene TRBV28; D ambiguous. Germline lookup yields CDR1 MDHEN and CDR2 SYDVKM. The CDR3 contains 16 residues. Trimming cost V 3 bases and J 0 bases, with 12 bases left between them. The CDR3 spells CASSLNNPSSNQPQHF. In nucleotides, the CDR3 is TGTGCCAGCAGTTTGAATAACCCCTCTAGCAATCAGCCCCAGCATTTT.

This chain connects TRBV9 to TRBJ1-1; D may be TRBD1 (6 bases). Germline CDR1 reads SGDLS; CDR2 reads YYNGEE. The CDR3 loop spans 17 amino acids. V was shortened by 4 bases and J by 4 bases, with 23 bases between the two germline ends. CDR3 in amino acids: CASSPRGGGGSSTEAFF. CDR3 in DNA: TGTGCCAGCAGCCCCCGAGGAGGAGGGGGGAGCAGCACTGAAGCTTTCTTT.

V usage is TRBV4-3 and J usage is TRBJ1-1; D is unclear. The V and J ends lost 0 bases and 6 bases respectively, with 11 bases between them. Germline V gene lookup returns CDR1 LGHNA and CDR2 YSLEER. The CDR3 is 14 residues long. CDR3 DNA sequence: TGCGCCAGCAGCCAAGATCGGTCCCGCCCTGAAGCTTTCTTT. Its translation: CASSQDRSRPEAFF.

This chain connects TRBV4-1 to TRBJ1-1; D is perhaps TRBD1 (6 bases). The V gene's germline CDR1 is MGHRA and CDR2 YSYEKL. The germline V and J ends were trimmed by 4 bases and 0 bases, with 21 bases remaining between them. The CDR3 sequence is 18 residues long. CDR3: CASSPPRGAIGMNTEAFF. The CDR3, as DNA: TGCGCCAGCAGCCCTCCCCGGGGGGCTATTGGGATGAACACTGAAGCTTTCTTT.

The V and J genes are TRBV5-5 and TRBJ2-7; 7 bases are a match to TRBD2. The germline gives CDR1 SGHKS, CDR2 YYEKEE (reference sequence). Losses at the gene ends were 6 bases for V and 7 bases for J; bases not matched to a gene: 19. This CDR3 is built from 16 residues. The CDR3 coding sequence is TGTGCCAGCAATAATCCCCCGGGGGGAGGATTTGGGGAGCAGTACTTC. Translation: CASNNPPGGGFGEQYF. Drawing the rest from reference TRBV5-5 and TRBJ2-7, the complete variable domain is DAGVTQSPTHLIKTRGQQVTLRCSPISGHKSVSWYQQVLGQGPQFIFQYYEKEERGRGNFPDRFSARQFPNYSSELNVNALLLGDSALYLCASNNPPGGGFGEQYFGPGTRLTVT.

The chain is built from TRBV7-8 and TRBJ2-3, with TRBD1 as a possible D gene (6 bases). Trimming took 9 bases from V and 4 from J, leaving 11 bases between them. The length of the CDR3 is 12 residues. Germline values: CDR1 SGHVS, CDR2 FQNEAQ. The CDR3 region has the DNA TGTGCCAGTAAAAAGGGGGCAGATACGCAGTATTTT. Its translation: CASKKGADTQYF.

J is TRBJ2-3 and V is TRBV5-1, with 9 bases identical to TRBD2. V dropped 4 bases and J dropped 4; count of bases not matched to a gene: 7. CDR1 is SGHRS and CDR2 is YFSETQ in the germline V gene. The CDR3 has 15 residues. The CDR3 protein is CASSLSGLAADTQYF. The CDR3 DNA reads as TGCGCCAGCAGCCTCTCGGGACTAGCTGCAGATACGCAGTATTTT.

This clone has only a few counts. This chain connects TRBV6-1 to TRBJ2-7, with 8 nucleotides matching TRBD1. The V and J ends lost 6 bases and 4 bases, in that order; junction bases with no gene match: 8. Looked up from germline, CDR1 is MNHNS and CDR2 is SASEGT. The CDR3 consists of 14 residues. CDR3 in amino acids: CASRWGRGRYEQYF. For the CDR3, the DNA is TGTGCCAGCAGGTGGGGCAGGGGGCGTTACGAGCAGTACTTC.

The rearrangement links TRBV27 to TRBJ2-7, with D perhaps TRBD1 (5 bases). V was pared by 6 bases and J by 4 bases, with 7 bases between. This CDR3 contains 11 residues. The germline CDR1 and CDR2 sequences are MNHEY and SMNVEV (reference sequence). This chain's CDR3 is CASRSGYEQYF. The CDR3 DNA reads TGTGCCAGCAGGTCAGGGTACGAGCAGTACTTC.

This chain uses TRBV14 with TRBJ1-6, with no clear D. The CDR3 spans 13 residues. V shed 4 bases and J shed 7 bases, with 8 bases lying between them. Germline V gene data show CDR1 as SGHDN and CDR2 as FVKESK. The CDR3 spells CASSLTVNSPLHF. The CDR3 bases are TGTGCCAGCAGCCTGACCGTAAATTCACCCCTCCACTTT.

The chain recombines TRBV27 with TRBJ1-5; D remains ambiguous. The CDR3 length is 13 residues. CDR1 and CDR2 from the germline V gene are MNHEY and SMNVEV (reference sequence). V lost 3 bases and J 4 bases, leaving 7 bases between the germline ends. The CDR3 loop reads CASSFGGNQPQHF. In nucleotides, the CDR3 is TGTGCCAGCAGTTTCGGAGGAAATCAGCCCCAGCATTTT.

The chain joins TRBV5-1 to TRBJ1-1, with no clear D. The length of the CDR3 is 13 residues. Germline V gene sequence: CDR1 SGHRS, CDR2 YFSETQ. Trimming left V 5 bases short and J 3 bases short, with 11 bases between. The CDR3 loop reads CASSFGRDTEAFF. The CDR3 DNA is TGCGCCAGCAGTTTCGGACGGGACACTGAAGCTTTCTTT.

The V gene is TRBV19, the J gene TRBJ1-2; possibly TRBD1 for D (6 bases). V was trimmed by 5 bases and J by 6 bases, leaving 16 bases between them. The germline gives CDR1 LNHDA, CDR2 SQIVND (reference sequence). The CDR3 consists of 14 residues. The CDR3 region is CASSPEQGRNGYTF. The CDR3 DNA is TGTGCCAGTAGTCCCGAACAGGGTAGGAATGGCTACACCTTC.

The genes are TRBV4-3 and TRBJ2-1; 8 bases agree with TRBD1. V dropped 0 bases and J dropped 4; count of bases not matched to a gene: 5. The CDR3 has 16 residues. The germline V gene encodes CDR1 LGHNA and CDR2 YSLEER. For the CDR3, the DNA is TGCGCCAGCAGCCAAGAGTGGCAGGGGGCGTACAATGAGCAGTTCTTC. Translated: CASSQEWQGAYNEQFF.

V gene TRBV5-1 combines with J gene TRBJ2-5; perhaps TRBD1 as D (8 bases). With 7 bases removed from V and 5 bases from J, the gap between germline ends came to 12 bases. The germline gives CDR1 SGHRS, CDR2 YFSETQ. The CDR3 sequence is 12 residues long. The CDR3 DNA reads TGCGCCAGCGCGGGGGACAGGGAGACCCAGTACTTC. Its protein product is CASAGDRETQYF. The full variable domain, its missing parts supplied by reference TRBV5-1 and TRBJ2-5, is KAGVTQTPRYLIKTRGQQVTLSCSPISGHRSVSWYQQTPGQGLQFLFEYFSETQRNKGNFPGRFSGRQFSNSRSEMNVSTLELGDSALYLCASAGDRETQYFGPGTRLLVL.

The rearrangement links TRBV12-2 to TRBJ2-7; TRBD1 is the table's D call and was not checked against the DNA. TRBV12-2 counts as a pseudogene. The CDR3 has 17 amino acids. The chain's CDR3 is CASRLGGQVAGSYEQYF. CDR3 sequence (DNA): TGTGCAAGTCGCTTAGGAGGACAGGTCGCGGGCTCCTACGAGCAGTACTTC.

The chain carries TRBV9 and TRBJ1-1; D may be TRBD1 (5 bases). This CDR3 region has 14 residues. V was shortened by 3 bases and J by 6 bases, with 15 bases between the two germline ends. Germline V gene lookup returns CDR1 SGDLS and CDR2 YYNGEE. Here the CDR3 reads CASSGTGVWSEAFF. Written as DNA, the CDR3 is TGTGCCAGCAGCGGAACAGGTGTTTGGTCTGAAGCTTTCTTT. Drawing the rest from reference TRBV9 and TRBJ1-1, the complete variable domain is DSGVTQTPKHLITATGQRVTLRCSPRSGDLSVYWYQQSLDQGLQFLIQYYNGEERAKGNILERFSAQQFPDLHSELNLSSLELGDSALYFCASSGTGVWSEAFFGQGTRLTVV.

The V gene is TRBV6-5, the J gene TRBJ2-7, with TRBD1 as a possible D gene (5 bases). This CDR3 is 12 amino acids long. Germline lookup yields CDR1 MNHEY and CDR2 SVGAGI. V lost 2 bases to trimming and J lost 3 bases, with 5 bases between them. The CDR3 spells CASSYTGYEQYF. CDR3 bases: TGTGCCAGCAGTTACACAGGCTACGAGCAGTACTTC.

This clone occurred a few times. The chain carries TRBV4-2 and TRBJ1-1; no firm D call. With 0 bases removed from V and 4 bases from J, the gap between germline ends came to 9 bases. Germline assignment: CDR1 LGHNA and CDR2 YNFKEQ. The CDR3 sequence is 14 residues long. DNA for the CDR3: TGTGCCAGCAGCCAAGATCGGGTAAGCACTGAAGCTTTCTTT. It codes for CASSQDRVSTEAFF.

This clone occurred a few times. The CDR3 loop is CASRSRTGHQPQHF. DNA of the CDR3: TGTGCCAGCAGGTCCCGGACAGGGCATCAGCCCCAGCATTTT. The chain links TRBV6-5 to TRBJ1-5; 8 nucleotides align to TRBD1. Losses at the gene ends were 6 bases for V and 5 bases for J; bases not matched to a gene: 6. Germline V gene data show CDR1 as MNHEY and CDR2 as SVGAGI. This CDR3 region has 14 residues.

By its share, this clone is medium-sized. For the CDR3, the DNA is TGTGCCAGTAAGGGCGGCAATCAGCCCCAGCATTTT. Residues: CASKGGNQPQHF. The V gene is TRBV19, the J gene TRBJ1-5; D call uncertain. CDR1 is LNHDA, CDR2 SQIVND, per germline (reference sequence). The CDR3 runs 12 residues. Deletions cut 7 bases from V and 2 bases from J, with 6 bases between.

The chain joins TRBV1 to TRBJ1-5. TRBV1 is a pseudogene. The CDR3 has 15 amino acids. The CDR3 nucleotides are TGCACCAGCAGCCCCGGGGGTCCGGGCGGTCAGCCCCAGCATTTT. Translating it yields CTSSPGGPGGQPQHF.